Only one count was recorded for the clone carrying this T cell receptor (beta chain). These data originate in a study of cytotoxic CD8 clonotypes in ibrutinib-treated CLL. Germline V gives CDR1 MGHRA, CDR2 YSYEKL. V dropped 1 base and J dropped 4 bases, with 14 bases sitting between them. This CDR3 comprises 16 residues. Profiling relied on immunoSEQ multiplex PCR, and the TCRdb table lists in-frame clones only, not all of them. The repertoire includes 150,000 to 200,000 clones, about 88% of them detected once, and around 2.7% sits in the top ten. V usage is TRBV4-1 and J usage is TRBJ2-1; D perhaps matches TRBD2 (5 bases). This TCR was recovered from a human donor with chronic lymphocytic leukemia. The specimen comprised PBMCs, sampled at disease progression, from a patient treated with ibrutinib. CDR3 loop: CASSQVEGRPYNEQFF. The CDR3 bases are TGCGCCAGCAGCCAAGTCGAGGGCAGGCCATACAATGAGCAGTTCTTC.